Below, 5 T cell receptor beta chains from the same sample are listed, as sequenced in a study of cytomegalovirus exposure and HLA in healthy donors (dated by TCRdb to about 2017). The library was produced with the immunoSEQ multiplex PCR assay. TCRdb's version of the immuneACCESS table is confined to in-frame rearrangements and falls short of the full clone set. An unresolved V gene accounts for under half of the shortfall where checked; the remainder is of unknown origin. This sample comprises 110,000 to 150,000 clones, roughly 93% of them detected only once. Approximately 1.8% of the sample is held by the ten biggest clonotypes. Sequencing was performed on PBMCs. The receptors were gathered from a man younger than 30 in good health and CMV-seropositive.

Note on this clone: An end of the junction does not agree with germline; a read error may underlie this. This sequence joins TRBV28 and TRBJ1-2; D is undetermined. Germline V gene sequence: CDR1 MDHEN, CDR2 SYDVKM. The CDR3 is 11 amino acids. The CDR3 region is CASSLREDCIF. CDR3 bases: TGTGCCAGCAGTTTACGCGAGGACTGCATCTTC.

The genes are TRBV6-1 and TRBJ2-7; 7 nucleotides line up with TRBD1. The junction had 10 bases not matched to a gene; V was cut back by 9 bases and J by 5 bases. The CDR3 totals 13 residues. Germline V CDR1 and CDR2: MNHNS, SASEGT. The CDR3 protein is CASGKTGSHEQYF. As DNA, the CDR3 is TGTGCCAGTGGTAAGACAGGGTCTCACGAGCAGTACTTC.

The chain uses TRBV30 and TRBJ2-3; 14 bases fit TRBD2. V was pared by 1 base and J by 6 bases, with 3 bases of the junction left unmatched. Germline V lookup: CDR1 GTSNPN, CDR2 SVGIG (reference sequence). The CDR3 has 15 residues. This chain's CDR3 is CAWSGLAGGRDTQYF. CDR3 coding DNA: TGTGCCTGGAGTGGACTAGCGGGGGGGAGGGATACGCAGTATTTT.

This clone has just one count. This chain uses TRBV11-2 with TRBJ2-3; 7 nucleotides align to TRBD2. The V gene's germline CDR1 is SGHAT and CDR2 FQNNGV. The V gene end was trimmed by 1 base and the J gene end by 3 bases; junction bases not matched to a gene: 4. The CDR3 has 15 residues. CDR3 loop: CASSLVGGSTDTQYF. Here the CDR3 DNA reads TGTGCCAGCAGCTTAGTCGGCGGGAGTACAGATACGCAGTATTTT. Together with reference TRBV11-2 and TRBJ2-3, the CDR3 gives the full variable domain: EAGVAQSPRYKIIEKRQSVAFWCNPISGHATLYWYQQILGQGPKLLIQFQNNGVVDDSQLPKDRFSAERLKGVDSTLKIQPAKLEDSAVYLCASSLVGGSTDTQYFGPGTRLTVL.

V gene TRBV7-3 combines with J gene TRBJ1-3, with 11 nucleotides matching TRBD1. The J segment lost 9 bases and the V segment lost 5 bases, leaving 12 bases of the junction unmatched. Germline V gives CDR1 SGHTA, CDR2 FQGTGA. CDR3 length equals 16 residues. CDR3 sequence (DNA): TGTGCCAGCAGCCCACCGGACAGGGGGCCAATGGGCACCATATATTTT. It specifies CASSPPDRGPMGTIYF.